This T cell receptor (beta chain) is drawn from a study of lymphopenia after photon versus proton radiotherapy. Findings of the study overall: Authors raise, but do not show, better survival with proton therapy. Proton therapy kept repertoires fairly stable, unlike photons, which gained effector/memory cells. Post-nadir TCR diversity decline inversely tracked overall survival among those who died.

Germline trimming cut 11 bases from V and 4 bases from J; bases unmatched to any gene: 14. CDR1 MNHNS and CDR2 SASEGT come from the germline V gene. This CDR3 has 15 residues. Details on this clone: Its specificity is unknown.

Produced via immunoSEQ multiplex PCR; TCRdb's table is partial and in-frame only. The profile shows 150,000 to 200,000 clones, 75% to 90% of them singletons. The clonotype comes from a man aged 50 or older with gastric cancer. The chain joins TRBV6-1 to TRBJ2-7; 10 bases are shared with TRBD2. The sample in question was peripheral blood, obtained from a patient treated with photon-based radiotherapy. The CDR3 region has the DNA TGTGCCCTCCGAAGAGGAGCGGGAGGGCAGTACGAGCAGTACTTC. Protein sequence: CALRRGAGGQYEQYF.